The 19 T cell receptor beta chains below were found in one sample sequenced in a study of regulatory T cells in long-lasting Graves disease. Building of the TCR beta libraries involved iRepertoire HTBI primers and Arm-PCR of CDR3 regions. TCRdb passed the multiplex PCR reads through MiXCR, listing each CDR3 protein once. In the table there are about 470,000 distinct CDR3 sequences, 14% to 15% of which are singletons. The time point here: newly diagnosed GD, antithyroid drugs for less than 3 months. RNA isolated from PBMCs was used to make the TCR library. The data also belong to a second study, concerning T cells in Graves' hyperthyroidism and ophthalmopathy.

The material sequenced was peripheral blood mononuclear cells (PBMCs), taken at new diagnosis, from a patient treated with antithyroid drugs. All receptors come from a woman in her twenties or thirties with Graves disease.

This clonotype appeared many times. V and J are TRBV12-3 or TRBV12-4 and TRBJ2-3; D not resolved. The V and J ends lost 6 bases and 6 bases respectively, with 16 bases between them. The CDR3 spans 14 residues. The CDR3 region is CASSPPSASDTQYF. Here the CDR3 DNA reads TGTGCCAGCAGCCCCCCCTCCGCATCCGATACGCAGTATTTT.

This clonotype was seen more than once but under ten times. This chain links TRBV6-5 with TRBJ1-1; no reliable D call. Trimming took 2 bases from V and 0 from J, leaving 10 bases between them. The germline V gene encodes CDR1 MNHEY and CDR2 SVGAGI. The CDR3 has 15 amino acids. The CDR3: CASSYLRLMNTEAFF. CDR3 in DNA: TGTGCCAGCAGTTACCTGAGGCTTATGAACACTGAAGCTTTCTTT.

This clonotype was seen only a few times. The chain is built from TRBV4-1 and TRBJ2-7, with 11 bases fitting TRBD2. V gave up 1 base and J gave up 4 bases; unmatched junction bases: 15. This CDR3 region has 19 residues. Germline V gene sequence: CDR1 MGHRA, CDR2 YSYEKL. The CDR3 is CASSQVLFLPGLAVYEQYF. In DNA form, the CDR3 reads TGCGCCAGCAGCCAAGTCCTATTCCTACCGGGACTAGCGGTTTACGAGCAGTACTTC.

This clonotype was counted at least ten times. This chain joins TRBV19 and TRBJ1-1; 8 bases are shared with TRBD1. Germline CDR1 is LNHDA and CDR2 is SQIVND (reference sequence). The V segment lost 4 bases and the J segment 4 bases; nucleotides outside the gene matches: 8. This CDR3 has 15 residues. CDR3 in DNA: TGTGCCAGTAGTACCTACGGACAGGGAGGCACTGAAGCTTTCTTT. It is translated as CASSTYGQGGTEAFF.

This clonotype has a single count. The rearrangement joins TRBV29-1 to TRBJ2-7; D not resolved. Per germline, CDR1 SQVTM and CDR2 ANQGSEA. The V end was cut by 3 bases, the J end by 2 bases, with 11 bases between. CDR3 length: 13 residues. The DNA of the CDR3 is TGCAGCGTTGAGAAGGGTAGAACCTACGAGCAGTACTTC. This gives the protein CSVEKGRTYEQYF.

To note about this clonotype: Given a much more abundant clone one base away, this may be a read error. The chain has TRBV19 and TRBJ2-1; unclear D gene. V gave up 4 bases and J gave up 10 bases, with 17 bases separating them. Germline V gives CDR1 LNHDA, CDR2 SQIVND (reference sequence). This CDR3 spans 14 amino acids. The CDR3 DNA reads TGTGCCAGTAGTAGGTCCAGCTCTTCCTACGAGCAGTTCTTC. Encoded protein: CASSRSSSSYEQFF.

This clonotype was recorded at least ten times. The rearrangement joins TRBV3-1 to TRBJ2-1; possibly TRBD1 for D (5 bases). Germline loops: CDR1 LGHDT, CDR2 YNNKEL (reference sequence). V dropped 1 base and J dropped 8 bases, with 21 bases sitting between them. This CDR3 is 17 amino acids long. CDR3 loop: CASSQGVAGWVGDEQFF. CDR3 nucleotides: TGTGCCAGCAGCCAAGGGGTTGCAGGGTGGGTCGGCGATGAGCAGTTCTTC.

This clonotype was recorded at least ten times. In DNA form, the CDR3 reads TGCAGTGCTAGAGATGGGACTAGCGGGAGTGGTGAGCAGTTCTTC. Protein sequence: CSARDGTSGSGEQFF. The J gene is TRBJ2-1, the V gene TRBV20-1; TRBD2 matches 14 bases. The CDR3 runs to 15 residues. In germline, CDR1 is DFQATT, CDR2 SNEGSKA (reference sequence). Trimming removed 0 bases from V and 9 bases from J; junction bases left unmatched: 4.

Of note for this clonotype: The junction departs from germline at one end; a sequencing error may be responsible. The chain couples TRBV7-2 to TRBJ2-7; 12 bases align to TRBD2. Looked up from germline, CDR1 is SGHTA and CDR2 is FQGNSA. The CDR3 totals 15 residues. CDR3 DNA sequence: TGTTCCAGCAGCTCGCTAGCGGGAGGGTCCTACGAGCAGTACTTC. The encoded protein is CSSSSLAGGSYEQYF.

This chain links TRBV5-5 with TRBJ2-3; 14 nucleotides match TRBD2. CDR1 is SGHKS, CDR2 YYEKEE, per germline (reference sequence). The CDR3 extends over 16 amino acids. V was clipped by 3 bases and J by 4 bases; unmatched bases: 4. The CDR3 nucleotides read TGTGCCAGCAGCTCCAGGACTAGCGGGAGGTCAGATACGCAGTATTTT. This translates into CASSSRTSGRSDTQYF.

This clonotype was observed a few times. The CDR3 is CASSLLTPSDNSPLHF. In DNA form, the CDR3 reads TGTGCCAGCAGCTTACTGACCCCCAGCGATAATTCACCCCTCCACTTT. The genes are TRBV7-9 and TRBJ1-6; D is undetermined. Trimming took off 2 bases at V and 5 bases at J, with 13 bases between the two ends. The CDR3 runs to 16 residues. From germline, CDR1 is SEHNR and CDR2 FQNEAQ (reference sequence).

This clonotype turned up a few times. The V call is TRBV30, the J call TRBJ2-4; 8 bases match TRBD1. Germline V lookup: CDR1 GTSNPN, CDR2 SVGIG (reference sequence). The junction had 13 bases not matched to a gene; V was cut back by 4 bases and J by 5 bases. This CDR3 has 16 residues. CDR3 DNA sequence: TGTGCCTGGATAAACGAGGACAGGGTCAGCGAAAACATTCAGTACTTC. It is translated as CAWINEDRVSENIQYF.

The chain recombines TRBV7-2 with TRBJ2-2, with unresolved D. Germline V gene data show CDR1 as SGHTA and CDR2 as FQGNSA. This CDR3 spans 16 amino acids. Between the trimmed V and J ends, which lost 5 bases and 2 bases, there was a span of 15 bases. CDR3 loop: CASSTTSTHNTGELFF. DNA for the CDR3: TGTGCCAGCAGCACCACAAGCACTCATAACACCGGGGAGCTGTTTTTT.

Here the CDR3 reads CASSAQGLNTEAFF. The CDR3 DNA sequence: TGTGCCAGCAGTGCACAGGGGCTGAACACTGAAGCTTTCTTT. The chain uses TRBV28 and TRBJ1-1; 7 bases align to TRBD1. Looked up from germline, CDR1 is MDHEN and CDR2 is SYDVKM. The CDR3 loop spans 14 amino acids. The V segment lost 5 bases and the J segment 0 bases; nucleotides outside the gene matches: 3.

This clonotype has more than one count but fewer than ten. This chain joins TRBV10-3 and TRBJ2-3, with no clear D. There are 15 residues in the CDR3. V shed 11 bases and J shed 1 base, with 19 bases lying between them. Germline-derived CDR1 and CDR2 are ENHRY and SYGVKD. The CDR3 sequence is CAPPLVRKRTDTQYF. The CDR3 nucleotides read TGTGCCCCCCCCCTGGTGAGGAAACGCACAGATACGCAGTATTTT.

This clonotype has a count of ten or more. This chain connects TRBV2 to TRBJ2-3; 7 positions agree with TRBD1. Germline assignment: CDR1 SNHLY and CDR2 FYNNEI. This CDR3 is 14 amino acids long. V shed 7 bases and J 0 bases; nucleotides not matched to a gene: 4. The CDR3 DNA sequence: TGTGCCAGCACTGACAGGGCCAGCACAGATACGCAGTATTTT. Its protein product is CASTDRASTDTQYF. The entire variable domain, with the rest obtained from reference TRBV2 and TRBJ2-3, is as follows: EPEVTQTPSHQVTQMGQEVILRCVPISNHLYFYWYRQILGQKVEFLVSFYNNEISEKSEIFDDQFSVERPDGSNFTLKIRSTKLEDSAMYFCASTDRASTDTQYFGPGTRLTVL.

In this sample, this clonotype turned up a few times. The V and J genes are TRBV5-1 and TRBJ2-1; 7 bases align to TRBD2. Trimming removed 0 bases from V and 6 bases from J; junction bases left unmatched: 9. This CDR3 contains 16 residues. CDR1 SGHRS and CDR2 YFSETQ come from the germline V gene. CDR3 region: CASSLGLREFLNEQFF. The CDR3, as DNA: TGCGCCAGCAGCTTGGGCCTGCGGGAGTTTCTCAATGAGCAGTTCTTC. Full variable domain (missing parts from reference TRBV5-1 and TRBJ2-1): KAGVTQTPRYLIKTRGQQVTLSCSPISGHRSVSWYQQTPGQGLQFLFEYFSETQRNKGNFPGRFSGRQFSNSRSEMNVSTLELGDSALYLCASSLGLREFLNEQFFGPGTRLTVL.

This clonotype was seen a handful of times. This chain joins TRBV6-1 and TRBJ2-7; 7 nucleotides line up with TRBD2. The trim removed 7 bases at V and 0 bases at J, leaving 15 bases unmatched. The germline V gene encodes CDR1 MNHNS and CDR2 SASEGT. The CDR3 has 17 amino acids. The CDR3 sequence is CASTPLGLAASSYEQYF. For the CDR3, the DNA is TGTGCCAGCACCCCCCTCGGGCTAGCGGCGAGCTCCTACGAGCAGTACTTC.

This rearrangement joins TRBV7-9 to TRBJ2-3; 13 bases match TRBD2. Per germline, CDR1 SEHNR and CDR2 FQNEAQ (reference sequence). The J segment lost 6 bases and the V segment lost 5 bases, leaving 14 bases of the junction unmatched. The CDR3 length is 18 residues. CDR3 in amino acids: CASSPQSVLAGGMDTQYF. The CDR3 nucleotides read TGTGCCAGCAGCCCTCAAAGCGTACTAGCGGGAGGGATGGATACGCAGTATTTT. Variable domain in full (rest from reference TRBV7-9 and TRBJ2-3): DTGVSQNPRHKITKRGQNVTFRCDPISEHNRLYWYRQTLGQGPEFLTYFQNEAQLEKSRLLSDRFSAERPKGSFSTLEIQRTEQGDSAMYLCASSPQSVLAGGMDTQYFGPGTRLTVL.